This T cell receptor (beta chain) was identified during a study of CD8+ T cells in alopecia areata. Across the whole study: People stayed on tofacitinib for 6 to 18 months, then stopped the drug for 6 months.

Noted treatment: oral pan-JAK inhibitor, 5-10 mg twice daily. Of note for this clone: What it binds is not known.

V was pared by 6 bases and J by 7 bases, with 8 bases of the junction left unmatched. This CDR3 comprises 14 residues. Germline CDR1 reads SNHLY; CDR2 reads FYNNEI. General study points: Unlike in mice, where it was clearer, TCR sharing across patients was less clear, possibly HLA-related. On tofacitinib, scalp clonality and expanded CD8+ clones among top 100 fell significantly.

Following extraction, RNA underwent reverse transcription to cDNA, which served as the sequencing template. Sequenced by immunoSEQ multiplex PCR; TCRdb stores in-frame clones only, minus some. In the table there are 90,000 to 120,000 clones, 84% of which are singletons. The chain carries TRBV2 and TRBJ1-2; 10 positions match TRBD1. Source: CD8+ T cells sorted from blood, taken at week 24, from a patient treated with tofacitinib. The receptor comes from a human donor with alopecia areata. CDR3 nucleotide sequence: TGTGCCAGCAGACGGACAGGGGGGCGGGTTGGCTACACCTTC. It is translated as CASRRTGGRVGYTF.